Listed here are 10 T cell receptor beta chains from one sample, sequenced in a study of PD-1 blockade in classical Hodgkin lymphoma. The sample's time point: cycle 4 day 1 (C4D1), after 6 weeks of nivolumab. No patient escaped relapse after autologous stem cell transplantation, and brentuximab vedotin exposure varied. Repertoires were generated with immunoSEQ multiplex PCR, while TCRdb's copy carries only in-frame clones and drops some. This table has roughly 100,000 clones, 78% appearing once. This specimen consisted of peripheral blood mononuclear cells (PBMCs), obtained before the fourth cycle of nivolumab. The receptor set was obtained from a human donor with classical Hodgkin lymphoma.

This clone has only a few counts. This chain joins TRBV7-9 and TRBJ2-3, with 9 bases lining up with TRBD1. The germline V gene encodes CDR1 SEHNR and CDR2 FQNEAQ (reference sequence). The CDR3 contains 17 residues. Trimming removed 4 bases from V and 8 bases from J; junction bases left unmatched: 16. This CDR3 reads CASSSPGQGVFWGTQYF. Written as DNA, the CDR3 is TGTGCCAGCAGCTCCCCGGGACAGGGTGTCTTTTGGGGTACGCAGTATTTT.

The table lists this clone with a count of one. This chain connects TRBV6-6 to TRBJ1-2; D gene uncertain. Germline V gene data show CDR1 as MNHNY and CDR2 as SVGAGI (reference sequence). Trimming removed 7 bases at V and 6 bases at J, with 15 bases between. The CDR3 is 13 residues long. CDR3 loop: CASTDVYSHGYTF. CDR3 nucleotide sequence: TGTGCCAGCACCGATGTCTACAGTCATGGCTACACCTTC.

The chain recombines TRBV9 with TRBJ1-2; D is possibly TRBD1 (5 bases). Per the germline V gene, CDR1 is SGDLS and CDR2 is YYNGEE. V dropped 3 bases and J dropped 4 bases, with 13 bases sitting between them. CDR3 length: 14 residues. As DNA, the CDR3 is TGTGCCAGCAGCGACGGGAGAGGGGTCTATGGCTACACCTTC. Residues: CASSDGRGVYGYTF.

This chain connects TRBV6-6 to TRBJ2-7, with D perhaps matching TRBD1 (5 bases). Trimming took 4 bases from V and 0 from J, leaving 13 bases between them. This CDR3 contains 15 residues. The germline V gene encodes CDR1 MNHNY and CDR2 SVGAGI (reference sequence). The DNA for the CDR3 is TGTGCCAGCAGTTCCGACAGCCTCATCTCCTACGAGCAGTACTTC. Residues: CASSSDSLISYEQYF.

The chain couples TRBV19 to TRBJ2-7, with TRBD2 matching over 7 bases. V dropped 4 bases and J dropped 2; count of bases not matched to a gene: 8. CDR1 LNHDA and CDR2 SQIVND come from the germline V gene (reference sequence). CDR3 length: 15 residues. CDR3 sequence (DNA): TGTGCCAGTAGTAGAGGAGCGGGGTTTGCCTACGAGCAGTACTTC. This sequence encodes CASSRGAGFAYEQYF.

The chain links TRBV15 to TRBJ2-7; TRBD1 is a possible D gene (5 bases). This CDR3 has 16 amino acids. CDR1 is LNHNV, CDR2 YYDKDF, per germline (reference sequence). V was trimmed by 0 bases and J by 1 base, leaving 13 bases between them. DNA of the CDR3: TGTGCCACCAGCAGAGATTTACAGGCCTCTTCCTACGAGCAGTACTTC. It yields the protein CATSRDLQASSYEQYF.

This chain connects TRBV19 to TRBJ2-7; the D gene is possibly TRBD2 (6 bases). Trimming stripped 1 base from V and 1 base from J, with 8 bases between. Germline CDR1 is LNHDA and CDR2 is SQIVND (reference sequence). The CDR3 loop spans 14 amino acids. CDR3: CASSIVRGSYEQYF. CDR3 nucleotides: TGTGCCAGTAGTATAGTTCGGGGGTCCTACGAGCAGTACTTC. The entire variable domain, with the rest obtained from reference TRBV19 and TRBJ2-7, is as follows: DGGITQSPKYLFRKEGQNVTLSCEQNLNHDAMYWYRQDPGQGLRLIYYSQIVNDFQKGDIAEGYSVSREKKESFPLTVTSAQKNPTAFYLCASSIVRGSYEQYFGPGTRLTVT.

V gene TRBV10-3 combines with J gene TRBJ2-3, with 8 nucleotides matching TRBD2. In germline, CDR1 is ENHRY, CDR2 SYGVKD. The CDR3 sequence is 19 residues long. With V trimmed by 10 bases and J by 0 bases, 21 bases remained unmatched. The CDR3, as DNA: TGTGCCAAGAACGGGGTTTTGAGCGGGGGAGAGACTAGCACAGATACGCAGTATTTT. It codes for CAKNGVLSGGETSTDTQYF.

The V and J genes are TRBV7-3 and TRBJ2-3; tentatively, D is TRBD2 (5 bases). The CDR3 length is 16 residues. Trimming removed 5 bases at V and 2 bases at J, with 17 bases between. Germline-derived CDR1 and CDR2 are SGHTA and FQGTGA. In DNA, the CDR3 is TGTGCCAGCAGCCCCAACCCTAGCAGAACCACAGATACGCAGTATTTT. It specifies CASSPNPSRTTDTQYF.

The rearrangement uses TRBV20-1 and TRBJ1-3; no clear D. The CDR3 consists of 11 residues. Looked up from germline, CDR1 is DFQATT and CDR2 is SNEGSKA (reference sequence). Trimming removed 5 bases at V and 4 bases at J, with 6 bases between. The CDR3 region is CSAPRGNTIYF. In nucleotides, the CDR3 is TGCAGTGCTCCACGGGGAAACACCATATATTTT.